This T cell receptor beta chain was captured by sequencing in a study of Ad26.COV2.S vaccination and SARS-CoV-2 variants. Overall study results and limits: Substantial breadth was reported for post-vaccination spike-specific CD8+ and CD4+ T cells.

Sequenced by immunoSEQ multiplex PCR; TCRdb stores in-frame clones only, minus some. The sample records around 250,000 clones, roughly nine tenths being singletons. Sample treatment: some 20 received Ad26.COV2.S at low or high dose, single or two shots; several received placebo; per-sample allocation not given. Day 63 following the first vaccine or placebo injection was when the samples were taken. It was Wuhan-strain SARS-CoV-2 spike that the Ad26 vaccine vector expressed. Notes on this clone: Its target is not known.

Trimming removed 1 base at V and 0 bases at J, with 13 bases between. Per the germline V gene, CDR1 is MGHRA and CDR2 is YSYEKL. The CDR3 loop spans 17 amino acids. The chain combines TRBV4-1 with TRBJ1-3; TRBD1 might be the D (5 bases). This TCR derives from a person aged 18-60 years who received the Ad26.COV2.S COVID-19 vaccine or a placebo. The specimen was peripheral blood, collected in a trial of Ad26.COV2.S vaccine versus placebo. Here the CDR3 DNA reads TGCGCCAGCAGCCAAGGTCGCCAGGGTTCCTCTGGAAACACCATATATTTT. Protein: CASSQGRQGSSGNTIYF.